Listed here is a single TCR beta chain. Its matching antigen is unknown. V was shortened by 7 bases and J by 0 bases, with 17 bases between the two germline ends. The CDR3 has 15 amino acids. Per the germline V gene, CDR1 is SGHRS and CDR2 is YFSETQ. Data came from immunoSEQ multiplex PCR; TCRdb stores just in-frame clones and leaves some out. The table includes over a million clones, 60% to 80% detected once. These data are taken from a study of shared clonotypes between healthy human individuals. The wider study: CD4 naive cells filled three plates per donor, CD4 memory three, CD8 naive two and CD8 memory one. Study-wide results and caveats: Tissues were not sampled, only blood, and their repertoires likely differ. Clonotypes shared by all four donors outscored non-shared clonotypes in generation probability.

Only Caucasian adults living in Nashville, Tennessee served as donors. The sequence was collected from a man younger than 35 in good health. The sequenced sample was memory CD4+ T cells sorted from blood. The subset: CD45RA-negative fraction. This chain uses TRBV5-1 with TRBJ2-7, with D perhaps TRBD2 (7 bases). This chain's CDR3 is CASAGVQGSSYEQYF. The CDR3 nucleotides read TGCGCCAGCGCGGGGGTACAGGGCAGCTCCTACGAGCAGTACTTC.